These 32 T cell receptor beta chains were all obtained from the same sample, sequenced in a study of T cells expressing NK-cell markers. TCRdb re-called the 5' RACE reads and gives one entry per CDR3 protein, without DNA. The sample table sets out more than 400,000 distinct CDR3 sequences. Sequenced material: blood T cells: a sorted CD56 or NKG2C T cell subset, CD4+ or CD8+ T cells, or bulk PBMC T cells (not recorded which). These receptors originate from a woman between 18 and 69 years old in good health.

J is TRBJ1-3 and V is TRBV10-3; the D call from TCRdb, TRBD1, cannot be confirmed without DNA. The CDR3 extends over 18 amino acids. Germline V gives CDR1 ENHRY, CDR2 SYGVKD. CDR3 region: CAISPGQGAEVSGNTIYF.

The chain recombines TRBV19 with TRBJ2-6; the TRBD1 assignment by TCRdb is unverifiable without DNA. Germline V gene lookup returns CDR1 LNHDA and CDR2 SQIVND (reference sequence). This CDR3 contains 15 residues. The CDR3 region is CASSIGTVGANVLTF.

The chain couples TRBV3-1 to TRBJ2-3; TCRdb selects TRBD1, and the lack of DNA leaves this call unchecked. Germline CDR1 LGHDT, CDR2 YNNKEL (reference sequence). The CDR3 runs to 15 residues. CDR3 residues: CASSQRIGRTDTQYF.

The chain employs TRBV6-5 and TRBJ1-1. Germline V CDR1 and CDR2: MNHEY, SVGAGI. This CDR3 contains 16 residues. This chain's CDR3 is CASSQSTGGPNTEAFF.

The chain has TRBV29-1 and TRBJ1-1. Germline CDR1 SQVTM, CDR2 ANQGSEA. The CDR3 runs to 12 residues. The CDR3 reads CSVEWRKSEAFF.

V usage is TRBV20-1 and J usage is TRBJ1-1. The CDR3 has 15 residues. Germline V gives CDR1 DFQATT, CDR2 SNEGSKA (reference sequence). The CDR3 loop reads CSAREGAGLNTEAFF.

V and J are TRBV6-6 and TRBJ1-2. Germline lookup yields CDR1 MNHNY and CDR2 SVGAGI (reference sequence). The CDR3 runs 11 residues. CDR3 residues: CASSFEFGYTF.

The chain has TRBV20-1 and TRBJ2-7; TCRdb calls TRBD2, which cannot be checked without DNA. This CDR3 has 15 amino acids. Looked up from germline, CDR1 is DFQATT and CDR2 is SNEGSKA (reference sequence). The CDR3 spells CSVEVGAGEIYEQYF.

The chain links TRBV27 to TRBJ1-5; TCRdb names TRBD1, which stays unverified in the absence of DNA. Germline CDR1 reads MNHEY; CDR2 reads SMNVEV (reference sequence). This CDR3 contains 14 residues. The CDR3 spells CASSFSGAGQPQHF.

The chain is built from TRBV6-2 or TRBV6-3 and TRBJ2-5; without DNA, the TCRdb call of TRBD2 cannot be checked. The CDR3 runs to 15 residues. Germline CDR1 is MNHEY and CDR2 is SVGEGT. CDR3 in amino acids: CASSYSGLAGETQYF.

The rearrangement uses TRBV12-3 or TRBV12-4 and TRBJ2-3; the TCRdb D gene call, TRBD2, has no DNA to confirm it. The CDR3 runs 14 residues. The CDR3 sequence is CASSWRELRDTQYF.

The rearrangement joins TRBV5-1 to TRBJ2-1; TCRdb lists TRBD2, though no DNA is available to test this call. The CDR3 length is 14 residues. Germline V gives CDR1 SGHRS, CDR2 YFSETQ. The CDR3 here is CASSLGRVYNEQFF. Full variable domain (missing parts from reference TRBV5-1 and TRBJ2-1): KAGVTQTPRYLIKTRGQQVTLSCSPISGHRSVSWYQQTPGQGLQFLFEYFSETQRNKGNFPGRFSGRQFSNSRSEMNVSTLELGDSALYLCASSLGRVYNEQFFGPGTRLTVL.

This chain joins TRBV12-3 or TRBV12-4 and TRBJ2-1; TCRdb names TRBD1, which stays unverified in the absence of DNA. CDR3 length: 16 amino acids. This CDR3 reads CASSLAPTGTYNEQFF.

The chain has TRBV18 and TRBJ1-1. Germline CDR1 reads KGHSH; CDR2 reads LQKENI. CDR3 length equals 12 residues. The CDR3: CASSGQNTEAFF.

The V call is TRBV12-3 or TRBV12-4, the J call TRBJ2-3. There are 12 residues in the CDR3. The CDR3 reads CASSFWPDTQYF.

The rearrangement uses TRBV20-1 and TRBJ2-1; TCRdb gives TRBD1 as the D gene, but with no DNA this cannot be confirmed. Germline loops: CDR1 DFQATT, CDR2 SNEGSKA (reference sequence). This CDR3 spans 14 amino acids. CDR3 sequence: CSARDSWGQAEQFF.

The genes are TRBV14 and TRBJ2-1. This CDR3 has 14 residues. The germline CDR1 and CDR2 sequences are SGHDN and FVKESK. The CDR3: CASSPQRQHNEQFF. Filled out from reference TRBV14 and TRBJ2-1, the complete variable domain reads EAGVTQFPSHSVIEKGQTVTLRCDPISGHDNLYWYRRVMGKEIKFLLHFVKESKQDESGMPNNRFLAERTGGTYSTLKVQPAELEDSGVYFCASSPQRQHNEQFFGPGTRLTVL.

The V and J genes are TRBV6-4 and TRBJ1-1. The CDR3 is made up of 13 amino acids. Germline V gene data show CDR1 as MRHNA and CDR2 as SNTAGT. The CDR3 loop reads CASSAMVNTEAFF.

The J gene is TRBJ2-1, the V gene TRBV11-2; without DNA, the TCRdb call of TRBD2 cannot be checked. Per the germline V gene, CDR1 is SGHAT and CDR2 is FQNNGV. The CDR3 covers 17 residues. This CDR3 is CASSLGVGASGKGEQFF.

This chain links TRBV14 with TRBJ2-1; absent DNA, TCRdb's TRBD2 call cannot be checked. The CDR3 is 19 amino acids. CDR1 is SGHDN and CDR2 is FVKESK in the germline V gene. CDR3 in amino acids: CASSYKISTGGTLLNEQFF.

The genes are TRBV7-9 and TRBJ2-7; TCRdb's D call, TRBD1, is unchecked because there is no DNA. The CDR3 sequence is 14 residues long. In germline, CDR1 is SEHNR, CDR2 FQNEAQ (reference sequence). CDR3 region: CASSPVGQSYEQYF.

The chain carries TRBV7-2 and TRBJ2-5; TCRdb selects TRBD1, and the lack of DNA leaves this call unchecked. The CDR3 has 14 residues. The V gene's germline CDR1 is SGHTA and CDR2 FQGNSA. The CDR3: CASSSGQAQETQYF.

CDR3 sequence reads: CSANDPNYGYTF. The chain carries TRBV20-1 and TRBJ1-2. CDR1 is DFQATT, CDR2 SNEGSKA, per germline (reference sequence). The CDR3 is 12 residues long.

The chain links TRBV5-1 to TRBJ2-5; TCRdb picks TRBD2, but there is no DNA to check that call. This CDR3 contains 16 residues. Per the germline V gene, CDR1 is SGHRS and CDR2 is YFSETQ. The CDR3 here is CASSPGLAGVQETQYF.

The chain links TRBV7-2 to TRBJ2-7. The CDR3 consists of 12 residues. Looked up from germline, CDR1 is SGHTA and CDR2 is FQGNSA. The CDR3 reads CASSLDWYEQYF.

V usage is TRBV9 and J usage is TRBJ2-5. Looked up from germline, CDR1 is SGDLS and CDR2 is YYNGEE. The CDR3 totals 14 residues. The CDR3 sequence is CASSVGLFSETQYF.

The chain recombines TRBV12-3 or TRBV12-4 with TRBJ2-3. This CDR3 is 15 amino acids long. The CDR3 is CASSFLVGGTDTQYF.

V gene TRBV6-1 combines with J gene TRBJ2-5; TCRdb picks TRBD2, but there is no DNA to check that call. CDR3 length: 16 amino acids. Germline CDR1 reads MNHNS; CDR2 reads SASEGT. The CDR3 loop reads CASGLGASGTQETQYF.

The rearrangement links TRBV19 to TRBJ2-3; TCRdb names TRBD2, which stays unverified in the absence of DNA. This CDR3 is built from 15 residues. Germline-derived CDR1 and CDR2 are LNHDA and SQIVND (reference sequence). CDR3 sequence: CASSIDGGATDTQYF.

V and J are TRBV20-1 and TRBJ2-1; TCRdb's D call of TRBD2 is untestable without DNA. Germline values: CDR1 DFQATT, CDR2 SNEGSKA (reference sequence). CDR3 length: 15 amino acids. This CDR3 reads CSASGRAPLYNEQFF.

The chain recombines TRBV5-6 with TRBJ1-2; TCRdb returns TRBD1, unconfirmable since there is no DNA. This CDR3 is 16 amino acids long. The V gene's germline CDR1 is SGHDT and CDR2 YYEEEE. This CDR3 reads CASSLVRTPSIYGYTF.

V and J are TRBV27 and TRBJ2-7; TCRdb's D call, TRBD2, is unchecked because there is no DNA. Germline V gene lookup returns CDR1 MNHEY and CDR2 SMNVEV (reference sequence). The CDR3 runs to 14 residues. The CDR3 here is CASSPGTRGYEQYF.